This T cell receptor beta chain was recorded in a study of blood T cell repertoires in COVID-19. TCRdb keeps only in-frame clones here, not all; method: immunoSEQ multiplex PCR. The sample has roughly 200,000 clones, roughly 85% seen once. This clone showed up just once. The length of the CDR3 is 15 residues. CDR1 is SNHLY, CDR2 FYNNEI, per germline. V lost 5 bases, J lost 1 base, and 14 bases lay in between. The receptor was isolated from a woman in her thirties or forties with acute COVID-19. What was sequenced was PBMCs or T cells enriched from blood (not recorded which). The J gene is TRBJ2-5, the V gene TRBV2; D ambiguous. In DNA form, the CDR3 reads TGTGCCAGCAGTATCGGTGAAACAGTCCAAGAGACCCAGTACTTC. It codes for CASSIGETVQETQYF.